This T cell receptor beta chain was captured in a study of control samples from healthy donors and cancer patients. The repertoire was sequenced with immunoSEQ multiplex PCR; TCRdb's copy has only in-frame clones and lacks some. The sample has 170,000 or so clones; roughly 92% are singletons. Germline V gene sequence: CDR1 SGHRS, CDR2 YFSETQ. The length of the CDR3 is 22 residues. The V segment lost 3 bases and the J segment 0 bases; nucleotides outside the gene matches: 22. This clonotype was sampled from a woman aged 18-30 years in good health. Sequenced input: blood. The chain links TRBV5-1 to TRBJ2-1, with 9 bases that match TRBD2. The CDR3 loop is CASSSPDPRRASGDSSYNEQFF. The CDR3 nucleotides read TGCGCCAGCAGCTCACCAGACCCCCGGCGGGCTAGCGGGGATAGCTCCTACAATGAGCAGTTCTTC.